This T cell receptor (beta chain) was retrieved from a study of shared clonotypes between healthy human individuals. The CDR3 is 17 amino acids. Germline CDR1 is SGHNT and CDR2 is YYREEE (reference sequence). Losses at the gene ends were 4 bases for V and 0 bases for J; bases not matched to a gene: 6. Whole-study results and caveats: Naive subsets usually exceeded memory subsets in estimated richness.

The method was immunoSEQ multiplex PCR; TCRdb's version includes in-frame clones alone and lacks a portion of them. The data contain over a million clones, approximately 98.5% of them singletons. For this clone: Its specificity is not known.

The receptor's source is a man aged 25 to 45 in good health. V gene TRBV5-4 combines with J gene TRBJ2-4; TRBD2 agrees at 11 bases. Sequenced sample: naive CD4+ T cells sorted from blood. Subset in this sample: CD45RA+ positively selected. The CDR3 nucleotides read TGTGCCAGCAGCCCGTCGACTAGCGGGATAGCCAAAAACATTCAGTACTTC. This sequence encodes CASSPSTSGIAKNIQYF.